These T cell receptor beta chains were read from a single sample in a study of CD8+ T cells in alopecia areata. TCRdb's copy holds only in-frame clones and misses some; the assay was immunoSEQ multiplex PCR. The sample records 150,000 or so clones, around 55% being singletons. The sequencing sample was made of CD4+ T cells sorted from blood. The receptors were sampled from a human donor in good health. CDR3s include the opening cysteine and the closing phenylalanine or tryptophan. The order of the fields is D gene, V gene, clone size, J gene, CDR3 protein, CDR3 DNA. A D gene is named only where the DNA matches it firmly. Rows may omit the clone size; those that give it use once, few, many or a size class.

D: .
V: TRBV11-2
size: .
J: TRBJ2-5
CDR3: CASSLLTRPQETQYF
DNA: TGTGCCAGCAGCTTACTAACTAGACCACAAGAGACCCAGTACTTC

D: .
V: TRBV29-1
size: few
J: TRBJ2-7
CDR3: CSAGRPGLEQYF
DNA: TGCAGCGCCGGACGGCCGGGCCTCGAGCAGTACTTC

D: .
V: TRBV19
size: few
J: TRBJ1-2
CDR3: CASSNRVPDGYTF
DNA: TGTGCCAGTAGTAACAGGGTGCCGGATGGCTACACCTTC

D: .
V: TRBV25-1
size: .
J: TRBJ2-1
CDR3: CASGRTDYNEQFF
DNA: TGTGCCAGCGGCAGGACGGATTACAATGAGCAGTTCTTC

D: TRBD2
V: TRBV25-1
size: .
J: TRBJ2-1
CDR3: CASRDTAGVGNEQFF
DNA: TGTGCCAGCAGGGATACTGCGGGGGTCGGCAATGAGCAGTTCTTC

D: TRBD2
V: TRBV30
size: .
J: TRBJ2-5
CDR3: CAWRSGTSGETQYF
DNA: TGTGCCTGGCGTTCCGGGACTAGCGGGGAGACCCAGTACTTC

D: .
V: TRBV27
size: few
J: TRBJ1-2
CDR3: CASSFQRQEIYGYTF
DNA: TGTGCCAGCAGTTTCCAACGACAGGAGATCTATGGCTACACCTTC

D: .
V: TRBV7-9
size: .
J: TRBJ1-2
CDR3: CASSPTGPTNYGYTF
DNA: TGTGCCAGCAGCCCCACCGGGCCAACTAACTATGGCTACACCTTC

D: TRBD1
V: TRBV19
size: .
J: TRBJ2-5
CDR3: CASSTTGEETQYF
DNA: TGTGCCAGTAGTACAACAGGGGAGGAGACCCAGTACTTC

D: .
V: TRBV10-3
size: .
J: TRBJ1-2
CDR3: CAISDKSPTVYGYTF
DNA: TGTGCCATCAGTGATAAGTCTCCCACGGTCTATGGCTACACCTTC

D: .
V: TRBV29-1
size: .
J: TRBJ2-5
CDR3: CSVEDPFGAAASETQYF
DNA: TGCAGCGTTGAAGATCCCTTCGGCGCGGCAGCCTCAGAGACCCAGTACTTC

D: TRBD1
V: TRBV2
size: few
J: TRBJ2-2
CDR3: CASRMGQGRAGELFF
DNA: TGTGCCAGCAGGATGGGACAGGGGAGGGCCGGGGAGCTGTTTTTT

D: .
V: TRBV28
size: .
J: TRBJ2-5
CDR3: CASGVSVETQYF
DNA: TGTGCCAGCGGAGTCTCCGTGGAGACCCAGTACTTC

D: .
V: TRBV5-1
size: .
J: TRBJ2-4
CDR3: CASSPGDLLNIQYF
DNA: TGCGCCAGCAGCCCCGGGGATCTTCTAAACATTCAGTACTTC

D: .
V: TRBV29-1
size: .
J: TRBJ1-2
CDR3: CSVGQTNYGYTF
DNA: TGCAGCGTTGGACAGACTAACTATGGCTACACCTTC

D: TRBD2
V: TRBV7-2
size: once
J: TRBJ2-3
CDR3: CASGEGYF
DNA: TGTGCCAGCGGGGAGGGGTATTTT

D: .
V: TRBV4-1
size: .
J: TRBJ2-2
CDR3: CASSQSHGKTNTGELFF
DNA: TGCGCCAGCAGCCAATCACACGGGAAAACGAACACCGGGGAGCTGTTTTTT

D: .
V: TRBV27
size: few
J: TRBJ2-3
CDR3: CASSLGGGTDTQYF
DNA: TGTGCCAGCAGTTTGGGGGGTGGTACAGATACGCAGTATTTT

D: TRBD2
V: TRBV5-4
size: .
J: TRBJ2-1
CDR3: CASSLAKGGRAYNEQFF
DNA: TGTGCCAGCAGCTTGGCCAAGGGCGGGAGGGCCTACAATGAGCAGTTCTTC

D: TRBD1
V: TRBV29-1
size: .
J: TRBJ2-3
CDR3: CSVEGQGDTQYF
DNA: TGCAGCGTTGAAGGACAGGGGGATACGCAGTATTTT

D: .
V: TRBV29-1
size: .
J: TRBJ1-1
CDR3: CSVEGTGANTEAFF
DNA: TGCAGCGTTGAAGGGACGGGAGCGAACACTGAAGCTTTCTTT

D: TRBD1
V: TRBV5-6
size: few
J: TRBJ2-3
CDR3: CASSEGQGAVTQYF
DNA: TGTGCCAGCAGCGAAGGACAGGGGGCGGTTACGCAGTATTTT

D: .
V: TRBV23-1
size: few
J: TRBJ1-5
CDR3: CASSQSKGEDNQPQHF
DNA: TGCGCCAGCAGTCAATCGAAGGGGGAAGACAATCAGCCCCAGCATTTT

D: .
V: TRBV11-3
size: .
J: TRBJ2-7
CDR3: CASSLVPVRSYEQYF
DNA: TGTGCCAGCAGCTTAGTGCCGGTTAGGTCCTACGAGCAGTACTTC

D: .
V: TRBV11-1
size: .
J: TRBJ2-7
CDR3: CASSLDTSSYEQYF
DNA: TGTGCCAGCAGCTTGGACACCAGCTCCTACGAGCAGTACTTC

D: .
V: TRBV6-5
size: few
J: TRBJ2-4
CDR3: CASSYSPVNIQYF
DNA: TGTGCCAGCAGTTACTCCCCAGTAAACATTCAGTACTTC

D: .
V: TRBV5-5
size: .
J: TRBJ2-2
CDR3: CASSLAVGATGELFF
DNA: TGTGCCAGCAGCTTGGCCGTCGGGGCCACCGGGGAGCTGTTTTTT

D: TRBD1
V: TRBV7-2
size: few
J: TRBJ2-2
CDR3: CASSERGQGNTGELFF
DNA: TGTGCCAGCAGCGAGCGGGGACAGGGGAACACCGGGGAGCTGTTTTTT

D: .
V: TRBV28
size: .
J: TRBJ2-1
CDR3: CASSSIAVPYNEQFF
DNA: TGTGCCAGCAGTTCTATAGCGGTCCCCTACAATGAGCAGTTCTTC

D: .
V: TRBV7-2
size: .
J: TRBJ2-1
CDR3: CASSPGGSYNEQFF
DNA: TGTGCCAGCAGCCCAGGCGGTTCCTACAATGAGCAGTTCTTC

D: TRBD2
V: TRBV6-6
size: .
J: TRBJ2-3
CDR3: CASTKSLAGGTDTQYF
DNA: TGTGCCAGCACCAAGTCACTAGCGGGAGGCACAGATACGCAGTATTTT

D: .
V: TRBV25-1
size: once
J: TRBJ1-2
CDR3: CASSRGFGYTF
DNA: TGTGCCAGCAGCCGGGGGTTTGGCTACACCTTC

D: .
V: TRBV25-1
size: few
J: TRBJ2-3
CDR3: CASSTAAGITDTQYF
DNA: TGTGCCAGCAGTACCGCAGCGGGTATTACAGATACGCAGTATTTT

D: .
V: TRBV7-9
size: few
J: TRBJ2-3
CDR3: CASSLEQDTDTQYF
DNA: TGTGCCAGCAGCTTAGAGCAGGACACAGATACGCAGTATTTT

D: .
V: TRBV7-9
size: .
J: TRBJ2-5
CDR3: CASSLATGIGETQYF
DNA: TGTGCCAGCAGCTTAGCTACAGGGATCGGGGAGACCCAGTACTTC

D: TRBD2
V: TRBV7-9
size: .
J: TRBJ2-3
CDR3: CASSLGRTSGITDTQYF
DNA: TGTGCCAGCAGCTTAGGTCGGACTAGCGGAATCACAGATACGCAGTATTTT

D: TRBD1
V: TRBV5-6
size: .
J: TRBJ1-1
CDR3: CASSPTGRTEAFF
DNA: TGTGCCAGCAGCCCGACAGGGCGGACTGAAGCTTTCTTT

D: .
V: TRBV23-1
size: .
J: TRBJ2-2
CDR3: CAHFTGELFF
DNA: TGCGCCCACTTCACCGGGGAGCTGTTTTTT

D: TRBD2
V: TRBV7-3
size: .
J: TRBJ2-1
CDR3: CASSSQTSGDNEQFF
DNA: TGTGCCAGCAGCTCCCAGACTAGCGGTGACAATGAGCAGTTCTTC

D: .
V: TRBV30
size: few
J: TRBJ1-2
CDR3: CAWSVRGRSYGYTF
DNA: TGTGCCTGGAGTGTACGAGGGCGGAGCTATGGCTACACCTTC

D: .
V: TRBV6-6
size: .
J: TRBJ1-5
CDR3: CATQETYSNQPQHF
DNA: TGTGCCACACAGGAGACCTATAGCAATCAGCCCCAGCATTTT

D: .
V: TRBV9
size: .
J: TRBJ1-1
CDR3: CASSVTANTEAFF
DNA: TGTGCCAGCAGCGTAACAGCTAACACTGAAGCTTTCTTT

D: .
V: TRBV6-5
size: .
J: TRBJ2-7
CDR3: CASSFRVRGKYEQYF
DNA: TGTGCCAGCAGTTTTCGGGTCAGGGGAAAGTACGAGCAGTACTTC

D: .
V: TRBV29-1
size: .
J: TRBJ2-5
CDR3: CSVPSSGWYQETQYF
DNA: TGCAGCGTACCAAGTAGCGGTTGGTACCAAGAGACCCAGTACTTC

D: .
V: TRBV29-1
size: few
J: TRBJ2-1
CDR3: CSVEDWLAPYNEQFF
DNA: TGCAGCGTTGAAGATTGGCTAGCACCTTACAATGAGCAGTTCTTC

D: .
V: TRBV29-1
size: .
J: TRBJ1-3
CDR3: CSVAGLSGNTIYF
DNA: TGCAGCGTTGCAGGGCTCTCTGGAAACACCATATATTTT

D: .
V: TRBV29-1
size: few
J: TRBJ1-4
CDR3: CSVANYQMRGNEKLFF
DNA: TGCAGCGTTGCCAACTATCAGATGCGGGGGAATGAAAAACTGTTTTTT

D: .
V: TRBV27
size: .
J: TRBJ1-2
CDR3: CASSPGHWIGYTF
DNA: TGTGCCAGCAGTCCGGGACATTGGATTGGCTACACCTTC

D: TRBD1
V: TRBV10-3
size: .
J: TRBJ1-1
CDR3: CASGQGNTEAFF
DNA: TGTGCCAGCGGACAGGGGAACACTGAAGCTTTCTTT

D: .
V: TRBV2
size: .
J: TRBJ1-5
CDR3: CASGFNQPQHF
DNA: TGTGCCAGCGGTTTCAATCAGCCCCAGCATTTT

D: .
V: TRBV25-1
size: .
J: TRBJ2-5
CDR3: CASSEGIAQYF
DNA: TGTGCCAGCAGTGAGGGTATCGCCCAGTACTTC

D: .
V: TRBV25-1
size: .
J: TRBJ1-1
CDR3: CASSTGVTEAFF
DNA: TGTGCCAGCAGTACGGGGGTCACTGAAGCTTTCTTT

D: .
V: TRBV6-5
size: .
J: TRBJ2-3
CDR3: CASSYSRGLTQYF
DNA: TGTGCCAGCAGTTACTCGCGGGGCCTGACGCAGTATTTT

D: TRBD2
V: TRBV5-6
size: few
J: TRBJ2-7
CDR3: CASRPHPGGEQYF
DNA: TGTGCCAGCAGACCCCATCCCGGGGGGGAGCAGTACTTC